What follows describes a single T cell receptor (beta chain). This entry belongs to a study of OX40 agonist ivuxolimab in advanced cancers. Study-wide context: There were three patients with partial responses, one having hepatocellular carcinoma and two cutaneous melanoma.

The table came from immunoSEQ multiplex PCR; TCRdb's copy has only in-frame clones and leaves some out. Found here are about 150,000 clones, approximately 94% of them singletons; the top ten hold about 0.31%. Germline loops: CDR1 LNHDA, CDR2 SQIVND (reference sequence). The CDR3 is 15 residues long. The genes are TRBV19 and TRBJ2-5; D gene ambiguous. The end of the DNA aligns better with TRBJ2-7, so the J call may be wrong. The sample here was CD4+ or CD8+ T cells sorted from blood, taken in a trial of the OX40 agonist ivuxolimab. The TCR sequence derives from an adult with an advanced solid tumor such as melanoma, head and neck, liver or kidney cancer. CDR3 nucleotides: TGTGCCAGTAGTAATCATAAGGAGTCGGTCTACGAGCAGTACTTC. Its translation is CASSNHKESVYEQYF.